The rows below give T cell receptor beta chains drawn from one sample of a study of response to subunit inactivated influenza vaccine. TCRdb reanalysed the RT-PCR reads using MiXCR and keeps one entry per CDR3 protein. The repertoire holds more than 700,000 distinct CDR3 sequences, with 21% as singletons. The source material was PBMCs from blood, sampled 4 to 6 days after vaccination. All receptors derive from a man in his fifties who received an inactivated influenza vaccine. Each CDR3 is given with its conserved first and last residue. The order of the fields is D gene, J gene, V gene, clone size, CDR3 DNA, CDR3 protein. The D gene is left open where the match is weak. The size of a clone is reported for some rows only, either as once, few or many, or as a class for expanded clones.

NA	TRBJ2-1	TRBV7-6	few	TGTGCCAGCAGCAAACAGGACAATGAGCAGTTCTTC	CASSKQDNEQFF
NA	TRBJ2-7	TRBV20-1	NA	TGCAGTGCACCTAAAGAGGGGGGCATCTCCTACGAGCAGTACTTC	CSAPKEGGISYEQYF
NA	TRBJ1-1	TRBV20-1	few	TGCAGTGCTGCGGGGGTTTGGGTTAACACTGAAGCTTTCTTT	CSAAGVWVNTEAFF
NA	TRBJ1-6	TRBV7-2	few	TGTGCCAGCAGCTTACAGGCCTATAATTCACCCCTCCACTTT	CASSLQAYNSPLHF
NA	TRBJ2-3	TRBV7-2	once	TGTGCCAGCAGCTTATTGGTAGTAACAGATACGCAGTATTTT	CASSLLVVTDTQYF
NA	TRBJ2-3	TRBV10-3	few	TGTGCCATCAGTGAAAGATTAGCGGCTAGCACAGATACGCAGTATTTT	CAISERLAASTDTQYF
NA	TRBJ2-5	TRBV5-6	few	TGTGCCAGCAGCTTGGCCAAGGGGTGGCAAGAGACCCAGTACTTC	CASSLAKGWQETQYF
NA	TRBJ1-2	TRBV29-1	few	TGCAGCGCCTCCGGGGGGACTAACTATGGCTACACCTTC	CSASGGTNYGYTF
TRBD1	TRBJ1-1	TRBV27	NA	TGTGCCAGCAGTTCGGACAGGTTCACTGAAGCTTTCTTT	CASSSDRFTEAFF
NA	TRBJ2-1	TRBV7-9	few	TGTGCCAGCAGACGCCTCGGGGGAAGCTCCTACAATGAGCAGTTCTTC	CASRRLGGSSYNEQFF
NA	TRBJ2-7	TRBV27	few	TGTGCCAGCAGTTTCGGCGGGAATGGCAGGGGCGAGCAGTACTTC	CASSFGGNGRGEQYF
NA	TRBJ2-7	TRBV5-1	many	TGCGCCAGCAGCGGCGGACTGCCGCAGGACGAGCAGTACTTC	CASSGGLPQDEQYF
TRBD2	TRBJ2-7	TRBV29-1	NA	TGCAGCGTTGGGCGGGAGGGATCCTACGAGCAGTACTTC	CSVGREGSYEQYF
NA	TRBJ1-2	TRBV7-9	NA	TGTGCCAGAAGCTTAGAAGGGGTGGGGGACGGCTACACCTTC	CARSLEGVGDGYTF
NA	TRBJ2-7	TRBV12-3/TRBV12-4	NA	TGTGCCAGCAGACCCTCAGTAGGGACCTACGAGCAGTACTTC	CASRPSVGTYEQYF
TRBD1	TRBJ1-2	TRBV4-3	few	TGCGCCAGCAGCCAAGACTGGGACAGGGGGCTTTATAGCTACACCTTC	CASSQDWDRGLYSYTF
NA	TRBJ2-7	TRBV20-1	many	TGCAGTGCTAGTCCCGGGACTGGACCCTACGAGCAGTACTTC	CSASPGTGPYEQYF
TRBD2	TRBJ2-7	TRBV6-2/TRBV6-3	NA	TGTGCCAGCAGTTACAGACTAGCGGCCACCTACGAGCAGTACTTC	CASSYRLAATYEQYF
NA	TRBJ1-2	TRBV12-3/TRBV12-4	NA	TGTGCCAGCGCCGGGACACCCTCCTATGGCTACACCTTC	CASAGTPSYGYTF
TRBD2	TRBJ2-7	TRBV6-1	few	TGTGCCAGCAGGGAGCGGGGGGCGAGCTCCTACGAGCAGTACTTC	CASRERGASSYEQYF
NA	TRBJ2-5	TRBV29-1	many	TGCAGCGTTGAGGTGGGGGAGACCCAGTACTTC	CSVEVGETQYF
NA	TRBJ1-2	TRBV27	NA	NA	CASRVGQGSGHTF
TRBD1	TRBJ1-4	TRBV3-1	NA	TGTGCCAGCAGCCTTTCGAGGACAGGGGGTAATGAAAAACTGTTTTTT	CASSLSRTGGNEKLFF
NA	TRBJ2-1	TRBV5-1	NA	TGCGCCAGCAGCTTGGCCAGACAAAGCTCCTACAATGAGCAGTTCTTC	CASSLARQSSYNEQFF
TRBD1	TRBJ1-5	TRBV5-1	NA	TGCGCCAGCAGCTTGGACGGGACAGACGACAATCAGCCCCAGCATTTT	CASSLDGTDDNQPQHF
TRBD1	TRBJ2-5	TRBV12-3/TRBV12-4	few	TGTGCCAGCAGAAAGACAGGGATCCAGTACTTC	CASRKTGIQYF
TRBD2	TRBJ2-5	TRBV10-3	few	TGTGCCATCAGGGCGGAGCGGGGCGCAGAGACCCAGTACTTC	CAIRAERGAETQYF
TRBD2	TRBJ2-1	TRBV4-2	few	TGTGCCAGCAGCCAAGAGATTCAGGGACTAGCGGGAGGAAAGCAGTTCTTC	CASSQEIQGLAGGKQFF
NA	TRBJ1-2	TRBV20-1	NA	TGCAGTGCTAGAGATCCAGGGACCAACTATGGCTACACCTTC	CSARDPGTNYGYTF
NA	TRBJ2-7	TRBV7-2	NA	TGTGCCAGCAGCTTAGATTATCTAGAGTCGACCGAGCAGTACTTC	CASSLDYLESTEQYF
TRBD1	TRBJ2-7	TRBV9	few	TGTGCCAGCAGCGGGGGACAGGGAGAGGCCCACGAGCAGTACTTC	CASSGGQGEAHEQYF
NA	TRBJ1-2	TRBV7-9	NA	TGTGCCAGCAGCTTAAGGGATTTGGGCTATGGCTACACCTTC	CASSLRDLGYGYTF
NA	TRBJ2-5	TRBV7-2	few	TGTGCCAGCAGCATACAGGGGGGGGAGACCCAGTACTTC	CASSIQGGETQYF
NA	TRBJ2-1	TRBV20-1	few	TGCAGTGCTAGCGCTAGGCAGGGAAGTCACAATGAGCAGTTCTTC	CSASARQGSHNEQFF
NA	TRBJ2-2	TRBV24-1	NA	TGTGCCACCAGTGATTCAGGGGCGGGGAACACCGGGGAGCTGTTTTTT	CATSDSGAGNTGELFF
TRBD1	TRBJ2-4	TRBV4-3	NA	TGCGCCAGCAGCCAATGGACAGGGGACGGCATTCAGTACTTC	CASSQWTGDGIQYF
NA	TRBJ2-7	TRBV29-1	NA	TGCAGCGGGATTACCGGGATCGAGCAGTACTTC	CSGITGIEQYF
TRBD2	TRBJ2-1	TRBV4-3	NA	TGCGCCAGCAGCCAGGGTCTAGCGGGAGAGAAGGTTGGCAATGAGCAGTTCTTC	CASSQGLAGEKVGNEQFF
NA	TRBJ2-7	TRBV6-1	many	TGTGCCACACAGGACTTGGACGAGCAGTACTTC	CATQDLDEQYF
TRBD1	TRBJ2-2	TRBV7-2	many	TGTGCCAGCAGCCTGGGGACAGGGGCCACCGGGGAGCTGTTTTTT	CASSLGTGATGELFF
NA	TRBJ1-4	TRBV7-2	few	TGTGCCAGCAGCCTATCCGGGGCCGGGGTAGAAAAACTGTTTTTT	CASSLSGAGVEKLFF
TRBD2	TRBJ2-3	TRBV7-7	NA	TGTGCTAGCAGCTCGGGGCTAGCGGGGTTCGGGGATACGCAGTATTTT	CASSSGLAGFGDTQYF
NA	TRBJ2-5	TRBV20-1	NA	TGCAGTGCTAGACAGTTTTACAGGGAAGAGACCCAGTACTTC	CSARQFYREETQYF
TRBD1	TRBJ2-7	TRBV7-9	NA	TGTGCCAGCAGCTTACCGGGACAGGCACCCTACGAGCAGTACTTC	CASSLPGQAPYEQYF
TRBD1	TRBJ2-3	TRBV11-3	NA	TGTGCCAGCAGCTACAGGGACAGGGCGCCGCAGTATTTT	CASSYRDRAPQYF
NA	TRBJ2-7	TRBV11-2	NA	TGTGCCAGCAGCTCACTACGGTTAACCCGCGAGCAGTACTTC	CASSSLRLTREQYF
TRBD1	TRBJ1-1	TRBV7-2	many	TGTGCCAGCAGCCTAACGGGGACAGAGAACACTGAAGCTTTCTTT	CASSLTGTENTEAFF
NA	TRBJ2-4	TRBV7-9	NA	TGTGCCAGCAGCGGAGGGGGGAACATTCAGTACTTC	CASSGGGNIQYF
TRBD1	TRBJ1-1	TRBV12-3/TRBV12-4	many	TGTGCCAGCAGATGGGCAGGGGGCGGGAGCACTGAAGCTTTCTTT	CASRWAGGGSTEAFF
NA	TRBJ1-2	TRBV6-2/TRBV6-3	few	TGTGCCAGCAGTTTCACCAGAACTACTTACTATGGCTACACCTTC	CASSFTRTTYYGYTF
TRBD1	TRBJ2-7	TRBV28	NA	TGTGCCAGCAGTTTACCTCAACAGGGGCATGGCTACGAGCAGTACTTC	CASSLPQQGHGYEQYF
NA	TRBJ1-4	TRBV7-2	NA	TGTGCCAGCAGCTGGGGATCCACTAATGAAAAACTGTTTTTT	CASSWGSTNEKLFF